The T cell receptor beta chain described here comes from a study of blood T cell repertoires in COVID-19. Here immunoSEQ multiplex PCR was the method, and the copy in TCRdb shows in-frame clones only, minus some. The table lists about 280,000 clones, 85% of them singletons. CDR1 MNHEY and CDR2 SVGAGI come from the germline V gene. This CDR3 is 13 amino acids long. V was trimmed by 6 bases and J by 1 base, leaving 9 bases between them. The chain links TRBV6-5 to TRBJ1-2; no clear D. This receptor was obtained from a woman between 50 and 59 years old who had recovered from COVID-19. Sequenced sample: PBMCs or T cells enriched from blood (not recorded which). Here the CDR3 DNA reads TGTGCCAGCAGACGCGGCTTTAACTATGGCTACACCTTC. It codes for CASRRGFNYGYTF.